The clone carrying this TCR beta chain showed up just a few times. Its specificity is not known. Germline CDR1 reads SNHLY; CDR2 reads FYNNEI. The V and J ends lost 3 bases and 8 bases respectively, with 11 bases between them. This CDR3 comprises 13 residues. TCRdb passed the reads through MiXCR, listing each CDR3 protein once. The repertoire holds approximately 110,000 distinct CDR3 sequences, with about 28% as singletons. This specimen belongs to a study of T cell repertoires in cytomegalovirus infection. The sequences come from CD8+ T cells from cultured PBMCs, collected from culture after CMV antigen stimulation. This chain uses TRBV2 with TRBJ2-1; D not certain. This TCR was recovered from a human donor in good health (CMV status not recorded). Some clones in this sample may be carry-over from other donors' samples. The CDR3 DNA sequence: TGTGCCAGCAGTGACACAGCCTGGTATGAGCAGTTCTTC. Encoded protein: CASSDTAWYEQFF. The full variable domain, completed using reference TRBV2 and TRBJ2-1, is EPEVTQTPSHQVTQMGQEVILRCVPISNHLYFYWYRQILGQKVEFLVSFYNNEISEKSEIFDDQFSVERPDGSNFTLKIRSTKLEDSAMYFCASSDTAWYEQFFGPGTRLTVL.